Here is one TCR beta chain with its context. Its antigen is currently unknown. Other DNA sequences in this sample translate to the same CDR3. Terminally differentiated effector memory CD45RA+ cells were excluded from the naive CD8 cells, which were CD45RO-negative and positively selected for CCR7. V trimming: 3 bases; J trimming: 3 bases; junction bases outside the gene matches: 2. This CDR3 region has 14 residues. Germline CDR1 LNHDA, CDR2 SQIVND (reference sequence). The data belong to a study of shared clonotypes between healthy human individuals. Study information: Three CD4 naive, three CD4 memory, two CD8 naive and one CD8 memory plate were used per donor.

The assay was immunoSEQ multiplex PCR, and TCRdb's table has in-frame clones only and misses some. The data contain more than 2 million clones, just under 95% of them singletons. Findings of the study overall: The donor pool, a small one, limited the genetic and exposure-history diversity represented.

The chain employs TRBV19 and TRBJ2-1; 7 bases map to TRBD2. The receptor's source is a man in his late teens or twenties in good health. Some clones in this sample may be carry-over from other donors' samples. The specimen was naive CD8+ T cells from PBMCs. The CDR3, as DNA: TGTGCCAGTAGTATCGCTAGCGGCTACAATGAGCAGTTCTTC. Encoded protein: CASSIASGYNEQFF.